The source of this TCR beta chain is a study of response to subunit inactivated influenza vaccine. Germline CDR1 is SGHAT and CDR2 is FQNNGV. V lost 7 bases to trimming and J lost 5 bases; unmatched junction nucleotides: 11. The CDR3 contains 18 residues. TCRdb processed the RT-PCR reads anew with MiXCR; each CDR3 protein has one entry. The sample carries 150,000 to 200,000 distinct CDR3 sequences, 11% recorded once. This clonotype appeared many times. The specimen was non-naive T cells sorted from PBMCs, collected more than 35 days after vaccination. The chain links TRBV11-2 to TRBJ2-1, with 16 bases lining up with TRBD2. This sequence was found in a man aged 45 to 65 who received an inactivated influenza vaccine. DNA of the CDR3: TGTGCCAGCACTCCTCCGGGACTAGCGGGGGGGCGCGACAATGAGCAGTTCTTC. Residues: CASTPPGLAGGRDNEQFF.